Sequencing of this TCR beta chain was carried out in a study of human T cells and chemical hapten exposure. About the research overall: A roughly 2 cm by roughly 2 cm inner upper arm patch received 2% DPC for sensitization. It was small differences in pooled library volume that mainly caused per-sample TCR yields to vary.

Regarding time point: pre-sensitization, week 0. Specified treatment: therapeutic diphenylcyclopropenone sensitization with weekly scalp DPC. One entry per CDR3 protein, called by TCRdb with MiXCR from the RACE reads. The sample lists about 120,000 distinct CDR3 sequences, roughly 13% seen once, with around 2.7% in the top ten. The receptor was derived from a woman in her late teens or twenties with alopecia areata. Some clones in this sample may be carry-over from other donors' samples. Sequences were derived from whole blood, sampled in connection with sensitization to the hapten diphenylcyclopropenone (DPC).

CDR3 DNA sequence: TGTGCCAGCAGTTTGCAGGGGTCTGGGGAGCTGTTTTTT. Amino acids: CASSLQGSGELFF. V is TRBV12-3 or TRBV12-4 and J is TRBJ2-2; weak D call: TRBD1 (6 bases). This CDR3 contains 13 residues. V dropped 3 bases and J dropped 8 bases, with 10 bases sitting between them.